This entry describes one T cell receptor (beta chain). The target antigen is unknown. These data are taken from a study of beta chain features in type 1 diabetes. Study details: Healthy donors and patients showed comparable age, gender and cell yields.

General study results and limits: More deletions and fewer insertions at VDJ junctions were seen in type 1 diabetes patients. Researchers report that Type 1 diabetes patients had moderately but significantly shorter TCRB CDR3s across all four CD4+ subsets.

Markers CD45RO/CCR7/CD25/CD127/CD95/CD27 served to sort CD4+ naive, central memory, regulatory and stem cell-like memory cells. The CDR3 contains 15 residues. V was clipped by 4 bases and J by 6 bases; unmatched bases: 8. Germline lookup yields CDR1 SGHRS and CDR2 YFSETQ. Expressed TCRB transcripts got sequenced, as all isolated RNA was reverse transcribed. The data were produced by immunoSEQ multiplex PCR, yet TCRdb's version contains in-frame clones alone and is incomplete. The repertoire holds about 360,000 clones, with roughly 12% as singletons. The TCR comes from a woman under 30 with type 1 diabetes. The chain employs TRBV5-1 and TRBJ2-3; 10 bases are a match to TRBD1. The source material was naive CD4+ T cells from blood. CDR3 residues: CASSLRQGASDTQYF. The CDR3 nucleotides are TGCGCCAGCAGCCTAAGACAGGGGGCTTCGGATACGCAGTATTTT.